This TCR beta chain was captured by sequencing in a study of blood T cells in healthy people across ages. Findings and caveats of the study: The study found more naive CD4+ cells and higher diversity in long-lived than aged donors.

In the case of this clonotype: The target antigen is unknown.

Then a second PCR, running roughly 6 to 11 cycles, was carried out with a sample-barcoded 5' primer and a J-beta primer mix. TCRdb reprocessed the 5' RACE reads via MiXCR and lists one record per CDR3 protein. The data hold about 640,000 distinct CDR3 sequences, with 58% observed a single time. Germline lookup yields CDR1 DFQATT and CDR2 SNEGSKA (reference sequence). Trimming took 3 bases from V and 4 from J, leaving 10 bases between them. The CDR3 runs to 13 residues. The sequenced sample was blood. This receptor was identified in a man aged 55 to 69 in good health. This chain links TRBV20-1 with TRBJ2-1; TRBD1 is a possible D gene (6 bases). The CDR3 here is CSASFQGYNEQFF. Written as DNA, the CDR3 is TGCAGTGCTAGTTTTCAGGGGTACAATGAGCAGTTCTTC.